The 28 T cell receptor beta chains presented below share a single source sample, sequenced in a study of Ad26.COV2.S vaccination and SARS-CoV-2 variants. The treatment: some 20 received Ad26.COV2.S at low or high dose, single or two shots; about 5 received placebo; per-sample allocation not given. On day 63 after the first injection, vaccine and placebo recipients gave samples. Data came from immunoSEQ multiplex PCR; TCRdb stores just in-frame clones and leaves some out. Of around 340,000 clones in the sample, about 88% are singletons; the top ten hold about 10%. The material sequenced was peripheral blood, taken in a trial of Ad26.COV2.S vaccine versus placebo. The receptors stem from a person between 18 and 65 years old who received the Ad26.COV2.S COVID-19 vaccine or a placebo.

V is TRBV5-1 and J is TRBJ2-3; D is possibly TRBD2 (5 bases). Germline CDR1 SGHRS, CDR2 YFSETQ. Trimming removed 0 bases at V and 3 bases at J, with 11 bases between. This CDR3 is built from 15 residues. CDR3 residues: CASSLGPGLTDTQYF. CDR3 sequence (DNA): TGCGCCAGCAGCTTGGGACCGGGGTTAACAGATACGCAGTATTTT.

This chain links TRBV7-2 with TRBJ2-1; 12 nucleotides agree with TRBD2. The CDR3 is 16 amino acids. In germline, CDR1 is SGHTA, CDR2 FQGNSA. Unmatched junction bases numbered 5, after V lost 4 bases and J lost 4 bases. CDR3 residues: CASSSTGLAGYNEQFF. The CDR3 DNA reads TGTGCCAGCAGCTCCACCGGACTAGCGGGGTACAATGAGCAGTTCTTC. The complete variable domain, with remaining parts taken from reference TRBV7-2 and TRBJ2-1, reads GAGVSQSPSNKVTEKGKDVELRCDPISGHTALYWYRQSLGQGLEFLIYFQGNSAPDKSGLPSDRFSAERTGGSVSTLTIQRTQQEDSAVYLCASSSTGLAGYNEQFFGPGTRLTVL.

J is TRBJ2-5 and V is TRBV7-2; a possible D gene is TRBD2 (6 bases). The CDR3 is 13 amino acids. With 5 bases removed from V and 5 bases from J, the gap between germline ends came to 12 bases. The V gene's germline CDR1 is SGHTA and CDR2 FQGNSA. The CDR3 region is CASSPWDSETQYF. The CDR3 DNA is TGTGCCAGCAGCCCATGGGACTCTGAGACCCAGTACTTC.

A few counts support this clone. The rearrangement joins TRBV28 to TRBJ2-1, with D maybe TRBD2 (5 bases). The CDR3 spans 15 residues. V lost 6 bases and J lost 9, with 21 bases in between. Germline CDR1 and CDR2: MDHEN and SYDVKM. The CDR3 spells CASRTIHRGAVEQFF. The DNA of the CDR3 is TGTGCCAGCAGAACAATACACCGGGGAGCCGTTGAGCAGTTCTTC.

This chain uses TRBV4-1 with TRBJ1-4; D is perhaps TRBD1 (6 bases). From germline, CDR1 is MGHRA and CDR2 YSYEKL. The V and J ends lost 3 bases and 6 bases respectively, with 14 bases between them. The CDR3 spans 15 residues. CDR3 sequence reads: CASSHRQVGDEKLFF. Here the CDR3 DNA reads TGCGCCAGCAGCCATAGACAGGTTGGGGATGAAAAACTGTTTTTT.

The chain couples TRBV4-1 to TRBJ2-1, with 10 bases identical to TRBD2. From germline, CDR1 is MGHRA and CDR2 YSYEKL. V lost 3 bases to trimming and J lost 5 bases; unmatched junction nucleotides: 10. The CDR3 totals 17 residues. Here the CDR3 reads CASSQPASSGGNNEQFF. The CDR3 region has the DNA TGCGCCAGCAGCCAGCCGGCATCTAGCGGGGGTAACAATGAGCAGTTCTTC.

V gene TRBV5-1 combines with J gene TRBJ1-5; 7 bases are a match to TRBD1. The V and J ends lost 0 bases and 5 bases, in that order; junction bases with no gene match: 5. CDR3 length: 15 residues. CDR1 is SGHRS, CDR2 YFSETQ, per germline. The CDR3 loop is CASSLGQGRDQPQHF. In DNA form, the CDR3 reads TGCGCCAGCAGCTTGGGACAGGGACGGGATCAGCCCCAGCATTTT.

V gene TRBV7-2 combines with J gene TRBJ2-5; 7 positions agree with TRBD1. This CDR3 comprises 15 residues. The junction had 13 bases not matched to a gene; V was cut back by 5 bases and J by 7 bases. Germline lookup yields CDR1 SGHTA and CDR2 FQGNSA. The CDR3 region is CASSASGTDLVTQYF. DNA for the CDR3: TGTGCCAGCAGCGCCTCCGGGACAGACTTAGTGACCCAGTACTTC.

This clone was found a few times. V is TRBV19 and J is TRBJ1-6; D is undetermined. V was clipped by 5 bases and J by 0 bases, with 11 bases between them. The CDR3 loop spans 16 amino acids. CDR1 LNHDA and CDR2 SQIVND come from the germline V gene (reference sequence). The CDR3 DNA sequence: TGTGCCAGTAGTCCCCGGATAAGCTCCTATAATTCACCCCTCCACTTT. Translated: CASSPRISSYNSPLHF.

The chain uses TRBV7-2 and TRBJ1-3; D is ambiguous. CDR3 size: 15 residues. The germline V gene encodes CDR1 SGHTA and CDR2 FQGNSA. V shed 4 bases and J shed 0 bases, with 10 bases lying between them. The chain's CDR3 is CASSSYRDSGNTIYF. CDR3 nucleotides: TGTGCCAGCAGCTCCTACCGGGACTCTGGAAACACCATATATTTT.

This clone was found once. The chain employs TRBV19 and TRBJ1-3; D unresolved. V gave up 3 bases and J gave up 0 bases, with 12 bases separating them. Germline values: CDR1 LNHDA, CDR2 SQIVND (reference sequence). The CDR3 covers 16 residues. As DNA, the CDR3 is TGTGCCAGTAGTATGTCCGCCCGGGGCTCTGGAAACACCATATATTTT. This gives the protein CASSMSARGSGNTIYF.

The chain links TRBV28 to TRBJ2-5; D is unresolved. V was clipped by 2 bases and J by 2 bases, with 6 bases between them. This CDR3 has 13 residues. Germline CDR1 MDHEN, CDR2 SYDVKM. Here the CDR3 DNA reads TGTGCCAGCAGTTTAGGGAAACAAGAGACCCAGTACTTC. Amino acids: CASSLGKQETQYF.

A few counts support this clone. The chain links TRBV5-6 to TRBJ2-7, with 8 bases aligning to TRBD2. Germline CDR1 reads SGHDT; CDR2 reads YYEEEE. J lost 1 base, V lost 5 bases, and 8 bases had no gene match. The CDR3 runs to 15 residues. The CDR3 is CASSPGTRGSYEQYF. The CDR3 DNA follows: TGTGCCAGCAGTCCCGGGACTAGGGGATCCTACGAGCAGTACTTC.

The chain joins TRBV29-1 to TRBJ2-7, with TRBD2 matching over 11 bases. The CDR3 totals 13 residues. Per the germline V gene, CDR1 is SQVTM and CDR2 is ANQGSEA. The V segment lost 6 bases and the J segment 4 bases; nucleotides outside the gene matches: 5. The CDR3 is CSVLTSGGYEQYF. CDR3 nucleotides: TGCAGCGTCCTAACTAGCGGGGGTTACGAGCAGTACTTC.

This rearrangement joins TRBV14 to TRBJ1-6; 8 positions agree with TRBD1. V gave up 1 base and J gave up 8 bases; unmatched junction bases: 13. Germline CDR1 SGHDN, CDR2 FVKESK. The CDR3 is made up of 18 amino acids. This CDR3 is CASSQVGRYRGLDSPLHF. The CDR3 coding sequence is TGTGCCAGCAGCCAAGTGGGACGATACAGGGGGTTGGATTCACCCCTCCACTTT.

This clone appeared once. CDR3 region: CASSQLGQTQETQYF. The CDR3 DNA follows: TGCGCCAGCAGCCAACTGGGACAGACCCAAGAGACCCAGTACTTC. The V gene is TRBV5-1, the J gene TRBJ2-5; TRBD1 matches 7 bases. CDR1 is SGHRS, CDR2 YFSETQ, per germline. The V and J ends lost 4 bases and 1 base, in that order; junction bases with no gene match: 7. This CDR3 is 15 amino acids long. Full variable domain (remainder filled in from reference TRBV5-1 and TRBJ2-5): KAGVTQTPRYLIKTRGQQVTLSCSPISGHRSVSWYQQTPGQGLQFLFEYFSETQRNKGNFPGRFSGRQFSNSRSEMNVSTLELGDSALYLCASSQLGQTQETQYFGPGTRLLVL.

This chain uses TRBV30 with TRBJ1-4, with a weak D call TRBD1 (5 bases). The germline gives CDR1 GTSNPN, CDR2 SVGIG (reference sequence). The CDR3 is 16 residues long. Trimming removed 4 bases at V and 0 bases at J, with 15 bases between. The CDR3 DNA follows: TGTGCCTGGAATATCGGGACCCTTGCAACTAATGAAAAACTGTTTTTT. This sequence encodes CAWNIGTLATNEKLFF.

In this sample, this clone turned up once. The chain is built from TRBV7-9 and TRBJ1-1; 8 nucleotides agree with TRBD1. This CDR3 has 18 amino acids. Germline values: CDR1 SEHNR, CDR2 FQNEAQ (reference sequence). V was pared by 1 base and J by 8 bases, with 18 bases of the junction left unmatched. The CDR3 region has the DNA TGTGCCAGCAGCTTAGGAAGGACAGGGTCAATTATCGGCGAGGAAGCTTTCTTT. Its translation is CASSLGRTGSIIGEEAFF.

V usage is TRBV3-1 (or the pseudogene TRBV3-2) and J usage is TRBJ1-4; D might be TRBD1 (6 bases). CDR3 length equals 17 residues. Germline-derived CDR1 and CDR2 are LGHDT and YNNKEL (reference sequence). V was pared by 1 base and J by 8 bases, with 20 bases between. CDR3 nucleotide sequence: TGTGCCAGCAGCCAAGTGGGAGGTTGGGGGGGCAAGGAAAAACTGTTTTTT. This codes for CASSQVGGWGGKEKLFF.

The V and J genes are TRBV5-1 and TRBJ1-1; a weak D match, TRBD1 (6 bases). The V end lost 3 bases, the J end lost 1 base, and 10 bases lay between the germline ends. The CDR3 spans 14 residues. Germline V gene data show CDR1 as SGHRS and CDR2 as YFSETQ. In DNA, the CDR3 is TGCGCCAGCAGCTACGGACAGAGGAACACTGAAGCTTTCTTT. Its protein product is CASSYGQRNTEAFF.

The V call is TRBV5-5, the J call TRBJ2-2, with TRBD2 matching 7 bases. The J segment lost 3 bases and the V segment lost 3 bases, leaving 8 bases of the junction unmatched. The CDR3 has 16 amino acids. Germline V gene sequence: CDR1 SGHKS, CDR2 YYEKEE (reference sequence). CDR3 sequence: CASSWLGGDYTGELFF. The CDR3 DNA is TGTGCCAGCAGCTGGCTGGGGGGGGACTACACCGGGGAGCTGTTTTTT.

This clone was seen more than once but under ten times. CDR3 DNA: TGTGCCAGCAACTTGGGGGACGAAAAACTGTTTTTT. Its protein is CASNLGDEKLFF. This chain joins TRBV7-2 and TRBJ1-4, with D perhaps TRBD1 (5 bases). V shed 7 bases and J shed 8 bases, with 11 bases lying between them. CDR1 is SGHTA and CDR2 is FQGNSA in the germline V gene. The CDR3 spans 12 residues.

For the CDR3, the DNA is TGTGCCAGCAGCCCAGGCCCTCTGAGAGGCTACACCTTC. Amino acids: CASSPGPLRGYTF. V and J are TRBV7-6 and TRBJ1-2; D unclear. Germline CDR1 SGHVS, CDR2 FNYEAQ. The CDR3 length is 13 residues. V lost 5 bases, J lost 8 bases, and 15 bases lay in between.

The gene calls are TRBV7-9 and TRBJ2-3; D is unclear. V was shortened by 5 bases and J by 3 bases, with 12 bases between the two germline ends. The V gene's germline CDR1 is SEHNR and CDR2 FQNEAQ (reference sequence). This CDR3 comprises 14 residues. CDR3 bases: TGTGCCAGCAGCCTCCCGACCGCTACAGATACGCAGTATTTT. Translation gives CASSLPTATDTQYF.

In regard to this clone: This same CDR3 is encoded by further DNA sequences in the sample. CDR3 residues: CASSQDQGPYEQYF. In DNA form, the CDR3 reads TGCGCCAGCAGCCAAGATCAGGGACCCTACGAGCAGTACTTC. V is TRBV4-3 and J is TRBJ2-7; perhaps D is TRBD1 or TRBD2 (5 bases each). The germline V gene encodes CDR1 LGHNA and CDR2 YSLEER. The V end lost 0 bases, the J end lost 2 bases, and 8 bases lay between the germline ends. This CDR3 has 14 amino acids.

The rearrangement joins TRBV11-2 to TRBJ1-2; D remains ambiguous. V lost 1 base, J lost 2 bases, and 8 bases lay in between. Germline CDR1 and CDR2: SGHAT and FQNNGV. CDR3 size: 14 residues. The CDR3 DNA reads TGTGCCAGCAGCTTAGCTGGGCCAAACTATGGCTACACCTTC. It is translated as CASSLAGPNYGYTF.

This chain connects TRBV12-3 or TRBV12-4 to TRBJ2-7, with D perhaps TRBD1 (6 bases). The CDR3 has 13 residues. Trimming left V 6 bases short and J 5 bases short, with 14 bases between. The CDR3 sequence is CASSAGQFHEQYF. The CDR3 DNA is TGTGCCAGCAGCGCCGGACAGTTTCACGAGCAGTACTTC.

This clone has only one observation. The J gene is TRBJ2-1, the V gene TRBV18; no reliable D call. The CDR3 runs 14 residues. Trimming removed 3 bases from V and 2 bases from J, with 8 bases in between. The V gene's germline CDR1 is KGHSH and CDR2 LQKENI. DNA of the CDR3: TGTGCCAGCTCACCCCCCCCAGCCTACAATGAGCAGTTCTTC. It is translated as CASSPPPAYNEQFF.